This T cell receptor (beta chain) was found in a study of OX40 agonist ivuxolimab in advanced cancers. In the study overall: Patients were dosed with the agonistic anti-OX40 (CD134) antibody ivuxolimab.

Assay: immunoSEQ multiplex PCR; the TCRdb copy retains only in-frame clones and omits some. Among 50,000 to 55,000 clones listed, more than 70% were seen once. Findings and limits, study-wide: At doses 0.1 to 3.0 mg/kg, CD4+ and CD8+ clones expanded.

Blood sampling was done at baseline, cycle 4 day 1, and cycle 7 day 1. Germline CDR1 and CDR2: GTSNPN and SVGIG (reference sequence). The CDR3 runs 14 residues. Unmatched junction bases numbered 10, after V lost 7 bases and J lost 4 bases. A word on this clone: What it recognizes is unknown.

The source was CD4+ or CD8+ T cells sorted from blood, collected in a trial of the OX40 agonist ivuxolimab. The chain carries TRBV30 and TRBJ1-3; the match to TRBD1 covers 7 bases. This clonotype was sampled from an adult with an advanced solid tumor such as melanoma, head and neck, liver or kidney cancer. The CDR3 DNA sequence: TGTGCCTCCCACCCTAAGACAGGGGGAAACACCATATATTTT. Translated, it gives CASHPKTGGNTIYF.